The clone carrying this TCR beta chain was found many times. What it binds is unknown. This sample stems from a study of identical twins. The V end lost 1 base, the J end lost 5 bases, and 9 bases lay between the germline ends. Per germline, CDR1 SGHTA and CDR2 FQGNSA. CDR3 length equals 13 residues. From the 5' RACE reads, TCRdb called clonotypes with MiXCR, one entry per CDR3 protein. The sample carries about 720,000 distinct CDR3 sequences, roughly 8% recorded once. Study-wide findings and caveats: These conclusions were based on statistical analysis (cross-sectional, not following the same donors). Twins shared beta out-of-frame sequences in excess, but this excess was weaker. Out-of-frame alpha sequences common to twins were enriched for low generation probability.

The sample also formed part of further work on yellow fever vaccine responses in identical twins.

This TCR was recovered from a woman aged 18-35 years in good health. V and J are TRBV7-2 and TRBJ2-7; maybe TRBD2 (6 bases). The sequenced material came from PBMCs. CDR3 DNA: TGTGCCAGCAGCTTAGTCGGGGGAAACGAGCAGTACTTC. This sequence encodes CASSLVGGNEQYF.